The 9 T cell receptor beta chains given below trace back to one sample, sequenced in a study of blood T cell repertoires in COVID-19. The method was immunoSEQ multiplex PCR; TCRdb's version includes in-frame clones alone and lacks a portion of them. The repertoire holds some 380,000 clones, around 87% seen once, with about 1.5% in the top ten. What was sequenced was PBMCs or T cells enriched from blood (not recorded which). Receptors were obtained from a man aged 25-45 years who had recovered from COVID-19.

As to this clone: Other DNA sequences in this sample translate to the same CDR3. The chain recombines TRBV18 with TRBJ1-1; TRBD1 matches 7 bases. The CDR3 runs 15 residues. Germline assignment: CDR1 KGHSH and CDR2 LQKENI. Losses at the gene ends were 0 bases for V and 2 bases for J; bases not matched to a gene: 3. CDR3 bases: TGTGCCAGCTCACCACCTGGGACAGTCAACACTGAAGCTTTCTTT. It encodes CASSPPGTVNTEAFF.

This clone was found once. The chain recombines TRBV27 with TRBJ1-1; D is perhaps TRBD1 (6 bases). Trimming removed 5 bases at V and 3 bases at J, with 19 bases between. This CDR3 region has 16 residues. CDR1 is MNHEY and CDR2 is SMNVEV in the germline V gene (reference sequence). In DNA, the CDR3 is TGTGCCAGCAGTAAAGGGGCCGACAGGTTTTACACTGAAGCTTTCTTT. This codes for CASSKGADRFYTEAFF.

The rearrangement uses TRBV20-1 and TRBJ2-5; D not resolved. This CDR3 spans 11 amino acids. The germline gives CDR1 DFQATT, CDR2 SNEGSKA (reference sequence). The CDR3 DNA follows: TGCGGTCTGGCTTTCCAAGAGACCCAGTACTTC. Translating gives CGLAFQETQYF.

This clone was seen at least ten times. The genes are TRBV11-2 and TRBJ2-7; D is perhaps TRBD1 (5 bases). CDR3 length: 14 residues. V dropped 1 base and J dropped 1 base, with 8 bases sitting between them. The V gene's germline CDR1 is SGHAT and CDR2 FQNNGV. The CDR3 is CASSLAGSSYEQYF. The CDR3 DNA reads as TGTGCCAGCAGCTTAGCAGGGTCATCCTACGAGCAGTACTTC.

J is TRBJ2-1 and V is TRBV10-1; TRBD2 matches at 11 bases. Germline CDR1 and CDR2: WNHNN and SYGVQD (reference sequence). The CDR3 totals 17 residues. J lost 2 bases, V lost 3 bases, and 6 bases had no gene match. The CDR3 DNA follows: TGCGCCAGCAGTGAAGGCCTAGCGGGGGGTGCCTACAATGAGCAGTTCTTC. Amino acid sequence: CASSEGLAGGAYNEQFF.

V and J are TRBV7-9 and TRBJ2-2; possibly TRBD1 for D (6 bases). Germline lookup yields CDR1 SEHNR and CDR2 FQNEAQ (reference sequence). The CDR3 is 15 residues long. The V gene lost 2 bases and the J gene lost 5 bases, with 12 bases spanning the gap. The CDR3 protein is CASSLRDNWTGELFF. CDR3 sequence (DNA): TGTGCCAGCAGCTTAAGGGACAATTGGACCGGGGAGCTGTTTTTT.

This clone has only one observation. This chain links TRBV7-8 with TRBJ1-1; TRBD1 agrees at 7 bases. The junction had 9 bases not matched to a gene; V was cut back by 1 base and J by 10 bases. This CDR3 region has 14 residues. Germline CDR1 SGHVS, CDR2 FQNEAQ. The CDR3 sequence is CASSLGTGGAGAFF. The CDR3 nucleotides read TGTGCCAGCAGCTTAGGGACAGGCGGGGCTGGAGCTTTCTTT. Based on the CDR3 plus reference TRBV7-8 and TRBJ1-1, the full variable domain is GAGVSQSPRYKVAKRGQDVALRCDPISGHVSLFWYQQALGQGPEFLTYFQNEAQLDKSGLPSDRFFAERPEGSVSTLKIQRTQQEDSAVYLCASSLGTGGAGAFFGQGTRLTVV.

V is TRBV18 and J is TRBJ1-1, with unresolved D. The CDR3 contains 13 residues. V lost 0 bases to trimming and J lost 7 bases, with 9 bases between them. CDR1 is KGHSH, CDR2 LQKENI, per germline. CDR3 bases: TGTGCCAGCTCACCACCGGCCAGCGATGAAGCTTTCTTT. It specifies CASSPPASDEAFF.

The J gene is TRBJ2-1, the V gene TRBV5-5; tentative D call: TRBD2 (5 bases). This CDR3 contains 15 residues. Germline V gene lookup returns CDR1 SGHKS and CDR2 YYEKEE (reference sequence). The germline V and J ends were trimmed by 4 bases and 6 bases, with 17 bases remaining between them. CDR3 sequence reads: CASSLREAAGNEQFF. The CDR3 DNA follows: TGTGCCAGCAGCCTACGGGAAGCGGCCGGCAATGAGCAGTTCTTC.